This TCR beta chain stems from a study of shared clonotypes between healthy human individuals. How the authors handled the data: Quality scores were absent from the junction-only immunoSEQ sequences, so filtering differed. Assay used: immunoSEQ multiplex PCR; TCRdb lists only in-frame clones, some missing. That table is the source of V, J and clone size, and D and trimming were worked out from the DNA. The table has some 2,100,000 clones, 90% to 97% seen once. V dropped 2 bases and J dropped 8 bases, with 13 bases sitting between them. The CDR3 consists of 13 residues. Germline V CDR1 and CDR2: SGHKS, YYEKEE (reference sequence).

Input material: naive CD4+ T cells sorted from blood. The subset here: CD45RA+ positively selected. The V and J genes are TRBV5-5 and TRBJ1-2; maybe TRBD1 (5 bases). This sequence originates from a man younger than 35 in good health. CDR3 nucleotides: TGTGCCAGCAGCTTTGAGCCAGGGCGAGGCTACACCTTC. Protein product: CASSFEPGRGYTF.